In this sample, the clone carrying this T cell receptor (beta chain) turned up once. Antigen unknown. The entry originates in a study of cytomegalovirus exposure and HLA in healthy donors. Study-level points and caveats: Cytomegalovirus status was reportedly diagnosed by the classifier with high sensitivity and specificity. Associated with cytomegalovirus, according to the listing, were 164 TCR beta chains.

The V end was cut by 6 bases, the J end by 7 bases, with 27 bases between. The germline V gene has CDR1 KGHSH and CDR2 LQKENI. This CDR3 has 17 residues. Method: immunoSEQ multiplex PCR; TCRdb's copy keeps in-frame clones and lacks some. The profile covers fewer than 300,000 clones, with more than 75% appearing a single time and around 0.92% taken by the ten largest. The clonotype was recovered from a woman younger than 30 in good health and CMV-seronegative. The chain recombines TRBV18 with TRBJ1-1; a possible D gene is TRBD1 (6 bases). Material for sequencing was PBMCs. CDR3 nucleotide sequence: TGTGCCAGCTCCGGAAACAGGGTGGGGCTCACCAGCGGTGAAGCTTTCTTT. It translates to CASSGNRVGLTSGEAFF.